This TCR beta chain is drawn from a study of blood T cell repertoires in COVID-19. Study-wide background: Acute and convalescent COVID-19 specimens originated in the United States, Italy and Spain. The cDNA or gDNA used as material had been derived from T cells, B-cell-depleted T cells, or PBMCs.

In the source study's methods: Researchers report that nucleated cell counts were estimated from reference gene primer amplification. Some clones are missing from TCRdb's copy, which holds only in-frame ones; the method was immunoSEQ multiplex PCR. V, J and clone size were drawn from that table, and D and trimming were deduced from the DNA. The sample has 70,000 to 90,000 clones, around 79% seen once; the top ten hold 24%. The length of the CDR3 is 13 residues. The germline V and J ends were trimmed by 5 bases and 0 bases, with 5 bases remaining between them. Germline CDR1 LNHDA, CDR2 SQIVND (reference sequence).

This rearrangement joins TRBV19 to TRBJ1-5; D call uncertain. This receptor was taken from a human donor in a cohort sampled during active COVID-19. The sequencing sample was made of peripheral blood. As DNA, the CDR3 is TGTGCCAGTAGTTTTAATAGCAATCAGCCCCAGCATTTT. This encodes CASSFNSNQPQHF.